This T cell receptor beta chain was recorded in a study of molecular identifiers for immune sequencing clone quantification. TCRdb itself ran the PCR reads through MiXCR, one entry per CDR3 protein. This table has 50,000 to 65,000 distinct CDR3 sequences, roughly a quarter appearing once. The clonotype comes from a human donor in good health. Some libraries in this study had Jurkat cell RNA spiked in. The sequencing sample was made of naive CD8+ T cells from blood, with Jurkat cell RNA spiked in. Subset noted: FACS-sorted CD8+CD4-CCR7+CD45RA+ naive T cells.

The CDR3 bases are TGTGCCAGCAGTCTGGGACAGGGGGGCTACGCGCCGTACTTC. Amino acids: CASSLGQGGYAPYF. The genes are TRBV27 and TRBJ2-7; 11 bases line up with TRBD1. Germline CDR1 reads MNHEY; CDR2 reads SMNVEV (reference sequence). V dropped 5 bases and J dropped 12; count of bases not matched to a gene: 12. This CDR3 is built from 14 residues.